Only a few counts were recorded for the clone carrying this T cell receptor (beta chain). No antigen is known for it. Germline loops: CDR1 SNHLY, CDR2 FYNNEI. Between the trimmed V and J ends, which lost 1 base and 3 bases, there was a span of 10 bases. The CDR3 covers 15 residues. These data belong to a study of T-cell memory formation after mild COVID-19. Findings and limits, study-wide: Among clones contracting day 15 to 85, CD4/CD8 was balanced, whereas later expanders leaned CD4+. Cross-reactive memory seemingly joined, as some responding clones were found in pre-infection memory.

TCRdb re-analysed the 5' RACE reads in MiXCR, keeping a single row per CDR3 protein. The data contain about 150,000 distinct CDR3 sequences, roughly 14% of them singletons. The source material was PBMCs or a T cell subset sorted from them (not recorded which). This receptor was taken from an adult woman who had mild COVID-19 (a few samples of this study predate the infection). Cell type and time point are not known. This chain joins TRBV2 and TRBJ2-1; D is possibly TRBD1 (5 bases). The CDR3 is CASSEGGRYYNEQFF. CDR3 nucleotides: TGTGCCAGCAGTGAAGGGGGCAGGTACTACAATGAGCAGTTCTTC.